This entry lists 6 T cell receptor beta chains sequenced from one sample in a study of T cell responses to AZD1222 COVID-19 vaccine. TCRdb's table, derived via immunoSEQ multiplex PCR, lists solely in-frame clones and lacks some. The sample has roughly 150,000 clones, 90% to 95% seen once; the top ten hold more than 1.3%. The starting material was peripheral blood, obtained 28 days after the second AZD1222 dose. Receptor source: an adult who received the AZD1222 COVID-19 vaccine.

This clone is a singleton in its sample. V and J are TRBV11-2 and TRBJ2-1, with TRBD2 identical over 7 bases. The CDR3 consists of 12 residues. Germline V gene sequence: CDR1 SGHAT, CDR2 FQNNGV. The junction had 7 bases not matched to a gene; V was cut back by 3 bases and J by 14 bases. CDR3 protein: CASSFLSGIKFF. In nucleotides, the CDR3 is TGTGCCAGCAGCTTTTTGAGCGGGATTAAGTTCTTC.

V usage is TRBV27 and J usage is TRBJ1-1; D is unresolved. The CDR3 contains 16 residues. CDR1 MNHEY and CDR2 SMNVEV come from the germline V gene (reference sequence). The ends were cut back, 3 bases at V and 1 base at J, with 15 bases in the middle. CDR3 in amino acids: CASSFFWDPRNTEAFF. The CDR3 coding sequence is TGTGCCAGCAGTTTCTTTTGGGATCCGCGGAACACTGAAGCTTTCTTT.

This clone was counted a single time. The CDR3 DNA follows: TGCGCCACTACACGGGAGGGCCGACCACCTAAAACCCAGTACTTC. It codes for CATTREGRPPKTQYF. This chain links TRBV5-1 with TRBJ2-5; 8 bases are shared with TRBD2. The CDR3 runs to 15 residues. V dropped 9 bases and J dropped 8; count of bases not matched to a gene: 18. The V gene's germline CDR1 is SGHRS and CDR2 YFSETQ.

V and J are TRBV6-5 and TRBJ1-1; D ambiguous. The germline V gene encodes CDR1 MNHEY and CDR2 SVGAGI. There are 14 residues in the CDR3. V was trimmed by 2 bases and J by 0 bases, leaving 7 bases between them. In DNA form, the CDR3 reads TGTGCCAGCAGTTACGGGGTAATGAACACTGAAGCTTTCTTT. Residues: CASSYGVMNTEAFF.

The chain is built from TRBV29-1 and TRBJ1-1; D perhaps matches TRBD1 (5 bases). V lost 4 bases and J 7 bases, leaving 10 bases between the germline ends. Germline CDR1 SQVTM, CDR2 ANQGSEA. There are 11 residues in the CDR3. The DNA for the CDR3 is TGCAGCGTTGGTATTGGGGGTGAAGCTTTCTTT. Amino acid sequence: CSVGIGGEAFF.

In this sample, this clone turned up once. The chain combines TRBV28 with TRBJ1-4, with D uncertain. Trimming shortened V by 7 bases and J by 8 bases, and 14 bases separated the two germline ends. Germline V CDR1 and CDR2: MDHEN, SYDVKM. The CDR3 loop spans 13 amino acids. The DNA for the CDR3 is TGTGCCAGCATGTGGGGAGCGGGGGAAAAACTGTTTTTT. Translated, it gives CASMWGAGEKLFF.